The 20 T cell receptor beta chains below were found in one sample sequenced in a study of patients and donors after allogeneic stem cell transplantation. One entry per CDR3 protein, called by TCRdb with MiXCR from the RT-PCR reads. Of about 72,000 distinct CDR3 sequences listed, around 27% are singletons. Sequencing used blood, either unsorted or a sorted T cell fraction (not recorded which). The receptors derive from a human donor who was either an allogeneic HSCT recipient or a stem cell or donor lymphocyte infusion donor (not recorded which). It is not recorded whose cells these are; they may come from a transplant donor.

V gene TRBV10-2 combines with J gene TRBJ2-1; TRBD2 aligns across 9 bases. Germline V gene data show CDR1 as WSHSY and CDR2 as SAAADI. V dropped 8 bases and J dropped 3; count of bases not matched to a gene: 2. The CDR3 spans 13 residues. CDR3 nucleotides: TGCGCCAGCGGGACTAGCAACTACAATGAGCAGTTCTTC. Residues: CASGTSNYNEQFF.

The chain combines TRBV12-5 with TRBJ2-7; D may be TRBD1 (5 bases). Trimming cost V 4 bases and J 6 bases, with 13 bases left between them. The CDR3 loop spans 13 amino acids. Germline CDR1 is LGHNT and CDR2 is FRNRAP. The CDR3 DNA follows: TGTGCTAGTGGTTCAGGTGAAACAGGCGAGCAGTACTTC. This encodes CASGSGETGEQYF. The complete variable domain, with remaining parts taken from reference TRBV12-5 and TRBJ2-7, reads DARVTQTPRHKVTEMGQEVTMRCQPILGHNTVFWYRQTMMQGLELLAYFRNRAPLDDSGMPKDRFSAEMPDATLATLKIQPSEPRDSAVYFCASGSGETGEQYFGPGTRLTVT.

The chain links TRBV5-1 to TRBJ2-1; 9 bases line up with TRBD1. Looked up from germline, CDR1 is SGHRS and CDR2 is YFSETQ. CDR3 length: 16 residues. Germline trimming cut 0 bases from V and 8 bases from J; bases unmatched to any gene: 9. This chain's CDR3 is CASSLDGQGLRDEQFF. The CDR3 nucleotides read TGCGCCAGCAGCTTGGACGGACAGGGGCTAAGAGATGAGCAGTTCTTC. Full variable domain (rest looked up from reference TRBV5-1 and TRBJ2-1): KAGVTQTPRYLIKTRGQQVTLSCSPISGHRSVSWYQQTPGQGLQFLFEYFSETQRNKGNFPGRFSGRQFSNSRSEMNVSTLELGDSALYLCASSLDGQGLRDEQFFGPGTRLTVL.

A few counts support this clonotype. J is TRBJ2-2 and V is TRBV10-3, with D maybe TRBD1 (5 bases). The V gene lost 2 bases and the J gene lost 3 bases, with 7 bases spanning the gap. CDR1 is ENHRY and CDR2 is SYGVKD in the germline V gene. CDR3 length equals 14 residues. The CDR3 nucleotides are TGTGCCATCAGTGAGAAACAGGACACCGGGGAGCTGTTTTTT. It encodes CAISEKQDTGELFF.

This clonotype was found a few times. This sequence joins TRBV12-3 or TRBV12-4 and TRBJ2-4, with 9 nucleotides matching TRBD2. The CDR3 is 16 amino acids. V gave up 3 bases and J gave up 1 base; unmatched junction bases: 4. CDR3 amino acids: CASSFPSGTAKNIQYF. CDR3 sequence (DNA): TGTGCCAGCAGTTTCCCTAGCGGGACGGCCAAAAACATTCAGTACTTC.

V is TRBV20-1 and J is TRBJ1-1; D not resolved. From germline, CDR1 is DFQATT and CDR2 SNEGSKA (reference sequence). V lost 0 bases and J 2 bases, leaving 7 bases between the germline ends. The CDR3 is 13 residues long. The CDR3 DNA follows: TGCAGTGCTAGAGAGGGCAGAAACACTGAAGCTTTCTTT. It yields the protein CSAREGRNTEAFF.

This clonotype came up a few times. The V and J genes are TRBV4-1 and TRBJ1-1; the D is unclear. The CDR3 contains 15 residues. Germline V gives CDR1 MGHRA, CDR2 YSYEKL. The germline V and J ends were trimmed by 2 bases and 0 bases, with 10 bases remaining between them. The CDR3 bases are TGCGCCAGCAGCCAACCCGTCGAGGTGAACACTGAAGCTTTCTTT. Translating it yields CASSQPVEVNTEAFF.

This clonotype occurred a few times. V and J are TRBV6-1 and TRBJ1-5; no reliable D call. Trimming took 8 bases from V and 7 from J, leaving 15 bases between them. The germline V gene encodes CDR1 MNHNS and CDR2 SASEGT. The CDR3 runs to 13 residues. The CDR3 coding sequence is TGTGCCAGCCTGACCCAAGGAAGGCAGCCCCAGCATTTT. Translation: CASLTQGRQPQHF.

This chain uses TRBV4-1 with TRBJ2-5, with 8 bases matching TRBD2. This CDR3 is 13 amino acids long. The germline CDR1 and CDR2 sequences are MGHRA and YSYEKL. V lost 3 bases, J lost 5 bases, and 2 bases stayed unmatched. The CDR3 DNA follows: TGCGCCAGCAGCCAGACGGGAGGGGAGACCCAGTACTTC. Its translation is CASSQTGGETQYF.

This clonotype was picked up a small number of times. CDR3 residues: CASSLTSGFYEQYF. The CDR3 coding sequence is TGTGCCAGCAGTTTAACTAGCGGGTTTTACGAGCAGTACTTC. The J gene is TRBJ2-7, the V gene TRBV28; TRBD2 aligns across 9 bases. With 2 bases clipped from V and 4 bases from J, the junction kept 3 bases outside the gene matches. This CDR3 has 14 amino acids. Germline CDR1 and CDR2: MDHEN and SYDVKM.

This clonotype was seen only a few times. The chain uses TRBV5-1 and TRBJ1-1; possible D gene TRBD1, 6 bases. In germline, CDR1 is SGHRS, CDR2 YFSETQ. This CDR3 has 14 amino acids. V gave up 1 base and J gave up 0 bases, with 7 bases separating them. The CDR3 bases are TGCGCCAGCAGCTTGAGGGGGATGAACACTGAAGCTTTCTTT. Amino acids: CASSLRGMNTEAFF.

The gene calls are TRBV20-1 and TRBJ2-7; weak D call: TRBD2 (6 bases). The CDR3 totals 12 residues. CDR1 and CDR2 from the germline V gene are DFQATT and SNEGSKA (reference sequence). The V and J ends lost 2 bases and 3 bases respectively, with 8 bases between them. CDR3 sequence reads: CSARPGGYEQYF. Here the CDR3 DNA reads TGCAGTGCTAGACCCGGGGGCTACGAGCAGTACTTC.

In this sample, this clonotype turned up a few times. This chain links TRBV10-3 with TRBJ2-7; weak D call: TRBD1 (5 bases). V dropped 2 bases and J dropped 5 bases, with 7 bases sitting between them. This CDR3 has 12 residues. Germline values: CDR1 ENHRY, CDR2 SYGVKD. The CDR3 DNA follows: TGTGCCATCAGTGAGACAGGCAACGAGCAGTACTTC. Encoded protein: CAISETGNEQYF.

Of note for this clonotype: A read error may produce the germline difference seen at one junction end. This rearrangement joins TRBV28 to TRBJ1-3; D remains unclear. CDR1 is MDHEN, CDR2 SYDVKM, per germline. This CDR3 has 15 amino acids. CDR3 amino acids: CASSSGLRSGNTVYF. The CDR3 nucleotides are TGTGCCAGCAGTTCCGGCCTCCGCTCTGGAAACACCGTATATTTT.

The chain joins TRBV2 to TRBJ2-2; D not resolved. Germline V gene data show CDR1 as SNHLY and CDR2 as FYNNEI. The CDR3 extends over 13 amino acids. Trimming removed 6 bases at V and 5 bases at J, with 10 bases between. CDR3 region: CASSLTSTGELFF. In DNA, the CDR3 is TGTGCCAGCAGCCTGACCAGTACCGGGGAGCTGTTTTTT.

The chain carries TRBV19 and TRBJ1-4; D remains unclear. Deletions cut 5 bases from V and 4 bases from J, with 8 bases between. This CDR3 is 13 amino acids long. From germline, CDR1 is LNHDA and CDR2 SQIVND (reference sequence). CDR3 sequence reads: CASSADYNEKLFF. CDR3 DNA sequence: TGTGCCAGTAGTGCCGACTATAATGAAAAACTGTTTTTT.

The DNA of the CDR3 is TGTGCCAGCAGCTTGGCAGGGGCCCACGAGCAGTACTTC. Its translation is CASSLAGAHEQYF. The chain joins TRBV5-6 to TRBJ2-7, with a tentative D call TRBD1 (6 bases). Germline CDR1 SGHDT, CDR2 YYEEEE. This CDR3 region has 13 residues. The V gene lost 0 bases and the J gene lost 5 bases, with 9 bases spanning the gap.

This clonotype was observed a few times. The chain links TRBV7-2 to TRBJ1-6; a possible D gene is TRBD1 (6 bases). The CDR3 totals 16 residues. Germline V lookup: CDR1 SGHTA, CDR2 FQGNSA. Trimming stripped 1 base from V and 5 bases from J, with 12 bases between. The CDR3 DNA reads TGTGCCAGCAGCTTAGTGGGGACACTTAATAATTCACCCCTCCACTTT. As protein: CASSLVGTLNNSPLHF. Combining the CDR3 with reference TRBV7-2 and TRBJ1-6 gives the whole variable domain GAGVSQSPSNKVTEKGKDVELRCDPISGHTALYWYRQSLGQGLEFLIYFQGNSAPDKSGLPSDRFSAERTGGSVSTLTIQRTQQEDSAVYLCASSLVGTLNNSPLHFGNGTRLTVT.

This clonotype came up many times. V usage is TRBV10-3 and J usage is TRBJ2-7; perhaps TRBD2 as D (6 bases). V lost 3 bases, J lost 3 bases, and 15 bases lay in between. The germline gives CDR1 ENHRY, CDR2 SYGVKD. CDR3 length: 15 residues. The CDR3 DNA follows: TGTGCCATCAGTGACCGGGCGGGAAAAGGCTACGAGCAGTACTTC. The encoded protein is CAISDRAGKGYEQYF.

The V call is TRBV5-6, the J call TRBJ2-7; D is uncertain. V was trimmed by 2 bases and J by 0 bases, leaving 12 bases between them. This CDR3 comprises 15 residues. The germline CDR1 and CDR2 sequences are SGHDT and YYEEEE. Written as DNA, the CDR3 is TGTGCCAGCAGCTTCTTGTCCGTTACCTCCTACGAGCAGTACTTC. It translates to CASSFLSVTSYEQYF. The full variable domain, with the rest looked up from reference TRBV5-6 and TRBJ2-7, is DAGVTQSPTHLIKTRGQQVTLRCSPKSGHDTVSWYQQALGQGPQFIFQYYEEEERQRGNFPDRFSGHQFPNYSSELNVNALLLGDSALYLCASSFLSVTSYEQYFGPGTRLTVT.